The 23 T cell receptor beta chains below were found in one sample sequenced in a study of sequential checkpoint blockade in melanoma (dated by TCRdb to between 2018 and 2020). Library prep was done by the immunoSEQ multiplex PCR assay. This immuneACCESS table, as held by TCRdb, lists in-frame sequences with V and J called but not all clones. Of the missing ones, under half trace to an unresolved V gene in checked studies; the others have no known cause. The sample table holds about 2,400 clones, of which approximately 24% were seen once. Roughly 10% of the sample lies in the top ten. The sample's treatment or condition label is to be understood as: randomized to nivolumab then ipilimumab (arm A) or the reverse (arm B). Specimen: tumor tissue (inferred from file names), collected from a patient given nivolumab and ipilimumab in sequence. The receptors shown here come from a human donor with melanoma.

This clone was observed a few times. The V call is TRBV6-8, the J call TRBJ1-3, with D maybe TRBD1 (5 bases). The CDR3 consists of 16 residues. Germline-derived CDR1 and CDR2 are MNHGY and SAAAGT. The V gene lost 10 bases and the J gene lost 1 base, with 20 bases spanning the gap. The CDR3 nucleotides are TGTGCCACCCTCGGGGCCCGCACGGGATCTGGAAACACCATATATTTT. It translates to CATLGARTGSGNTIYF.

This clone was recorded a few times. The chain employs TRBV11-3 and TRBJ1-1; possibly TRBD1 for D (6 bases). This CDR3 has 15 amino acids. V lost 3 bases to trimming and J lost 6 bases, with 17 bases between them. Germline V lookup: CDR1 SGHNT, CDR2 YENEEA. CDR3 sequence reads: CASSLFQGSISEAFF. The CDR3 nucleotides are TGTGCCAGCAGCTTGTTTCAGGGGAGTATATCTGAAGCTTTCTTT.

This clone turned up a few times. The rearrangement uses TRBV23-1 and TRBJ1-4; D call uncertain. TRBV23-1 is annotated as an ORF whose role is uncertain. Trimming cost V 6 bases and J 6 bases, with 11 bases left between them. The CDR3 is made up of 13 amino acids. The DNA for the CDR3 is TGCGCCAGCAGCCAAGAGCGCGATGAAAAACTGTTTTTT. Its protein product is CASSQERDEKLFF.

This clone is labeled as medium-sized. This chain links TRBV6-8 with TRBJ1-5, with 10 bases that match TRBD1. The CDR3 is made up of 15 amino acids. V was pared by 6 bases and J by 1 base, with 3 bases of the junction left unmatched. The germline V gene encodes CDR1 MNHGY and CDR2 SAAAGT. The CDR3, as DNA: TGTGCCAGCAGCCTGGGACAGGGGAGCAATCAGCCCCAGCATTTT. Translating it yields CASSLGQGSNQPQHF.

The table lists this clone with a few counts. This chain joins TRBV6-8 and TRBJ2-5; 8 nucleotides line up with TRBD2. The trim removed 2 bases at V and 1 base at J, leaving 6 bases unmatched. This CDR3 is built from 16 residues. Germline V lookup: CDR1 MNHGY, CDR2 SAAAGT. The CDR3 DNA follows: TGTGCCAGCAGTTACCAACCCGGGGGGGTCCAAGAGACCCAGTACTTC. It translates to CASSYQPGGVQETQYF.

This clone was counted between two and nine times. This rearrangement joins TRBV11-3 to TRBJ1-1; tentative D call: TRBD1 (5 bases). The CDR3 is 14 residues long. The germline gives CDR1 SGHNT, CDR2 YENEEA. Trimming removed 2 bases at V and 4 bases at J, with 11 bases between. The CDR3 coding sequence is TGTGCCAGCAGCTTAAACGGGGGGGGCACTGAAGCTTTCTTT. It yields the protein CASSLNGGGTEAFF.

This clone has more than one count but fewer than ten. This chain connects TRBV11-3 to TRBJ2-1; 10 bases line up with TRBD1. There are 14 residues in the CDR3. CDR1 SGHNT and CDR2 YENEEA come from the germline V gene. V gave up 2 bases and J gave up 9 bases; unmatched junction bases: 4. The DNA for the CDR3 is TGTGCCAGCAGCTTAACAGGGACAGGGGTTGAGCAGTTCTTC. Encoded protein: CASSLTGTGVEQFF.

This chain links TRBV7-4 with TRBJ2-3, with a weak D call TRBD2 (6 bases). The CDR3 contains 14 residues. Trimming took off 2 bases at V and 5 bases at J, with 11 bases between the two ends. The V gene's germline CDR1 is SGHVT and CDR2 SQSDAQ. In DNA form, the CDR3 reads TGTGCCAGCAGCTTAAGGGACTTCGGAGATACGCAGTATTTT. Encoded protein: CASSLRDFGDTQYF.

This clone was found a few times. This chain connects TRBV10-2 to TRBJ1-2, with D possibly being TRBD1 (5 bases). Trimming cost V 6 bases and J 4 bases, with 12 bases left between them. The CDR3 has 13 residues. Germline V gives CDR1 WSHSY, CDR2 SAAADI. The CDR3: CASSLTGFYGYTF. CDR3 DNA: TGCGCCAGCAGCCTAACAGGATTCTATGGCTACACCTTC.

This clone was seen a handful of times. The rearrangement joins TRBV6-7 to TRBJ1-5, with D possibly matching TRBD1 (5 bases). TRBV6-7 is an ORF, with its function uncertain. The CDR3 extends over 14 amino acids. V was trimmed by 6 bases and J by 2 bases, leaving 11 bases between them. CDR3 nucleotide sequence: TGTGCCAGCAGGATTGACAGCCGCAATCAGCCCCAGCATTTT. This sequence encodes CASRIDSRNQPQHF.

V is TRBV23-1 and J is TRBJ2-1; 9 bases fit TRBD1. TRBV23-1 carries the ORF label, with uncertain function. The junction had 7 bases not matched to a gene; V was cut back by 6 bases and J by 4 bases. CDR3 length: 15 residues. Written as DNA, the CDR3 is TGCGCCAGCAGACTTCCGGGACAGGGATACAATGAGCAGTTCTTC. The encoded protein is CASRLPGQGYNEQFF.

This clone was observed a handful of times. The CDR3 protein is CASRSDRGPHTEAFF. CDR3 nucleotide sequence: TGTGCCAGCAGAAGTGATCGGGGGCCGCACACTGAAGCTTTCTTT. The chain couples TRBV6-8 to TRBJ1-1, with a tentative D call TRBD1 (6 bases). Between the trimmed V and J ends, which lost 6 bases and 3 bases, there was a span of 17 bases. This CDR3 is built from 15 residues. In germline, CDR1 is MNHGY, CDR2 SAAAGT.

This clone was seen more than once but under ten times. The V gene is TRBV28, the J gene TRBJ2-2, with 7 bases matching TRBD1. The CDR3 extends over 14 amino acids. Germline trimming cut 5 bases from V and 7 bases from J; bases unmatched to any gene: 7. The V gene's germline CDR1 is MDHEN and CDR2 SYDVKM. DNA of the CDR3: TGTGCCAGCAGTCCAGGGGGTAAAATCGGGGAGCTGTTTTTT. Its protein product is CASSPGGKIGELFF.

The V gene is TRBV6-8, the J gene TRBJ1-2; TRBD1 might be the D (5 bases). V lost 11 bases, J lost 5 bases, and 18 bases lay in between. The CDR3 is 13 residues long. Germline values: CDR1 MNHGY, CDR2 SAAAGT. The CDR3 coding sequence is TGTGCCGGGCGCACCGGGACGCAGTATGGCTACACCTTC. As protein: CAGRTGTQYGYTF.

A single count supports this clone. The rearrangement uses TRBV19 and TRBJ1-1; no clear D. V was cut by 5 bases and J by 6 bases, with 10 bases left in between. CDR3 size: 12 residues. The germline V gene encodes CDR1 LNHDA and CDR2 SQIVND (reference sequence). In DNA form, the CDR3 reads TGTGCCAGTAGTCTCGGCAGCCCTGAAGCTTTCTTT. Translating gives CASSLGSPEAFF.

This clone was seen only a few times. The V gene is TRBV29-1, the J gene TRBJ1-1; D may be TRBD1 (6 bases). The germline V and J ends were trimmed by 2 bases and 5 bases, with 18 bases remaining between them. There are 15 residues in the CDR3. The germline gives CDR1 SQVTM, CDR2 ANQGSEA. The CDR3 loop is CSVERTYRVRTEAFF. The CDR3 DNA reads TGCAGCGTTGAAAGGACATACAGGGTGCGGACTGAAGCTTTCTTT.

This clone was seen a handful of times. The J gene is TRBJ1-1, the V gene TRBV7-2, with D unresolved. The CDR3 runs 13 residues. Trimming stripped 2 bases from V and 4 bases from J, with 8 bases between. Germline V CDR1 and CDR2: SGHTA, FQGNSA. For the CDR3, the DNA is TGTGCCAGCAGCTTATTGTTGGGCACTGAAGCTTTCTTT. This translates into CASSLLLGTEAFF. Using reference TRBV7-2 and TRBJ1-1 for the parts outside the CDR3, the full variable domain is GAGVSQSPSNKVTEKGKDVELRCDPISGHTALYWYRQSLGQGLEFLIYFQGNSAPDKSGLPSDRFSAERTGGSVSTLTIQRTQQEDSAVYLCASSLLLGTEAFFGQGTRLTVV.

The V and J genes are TRBV19 and TRBJ1-2, with D perhaps TRBD1 (5 bases). This CDR3 has 13 amino acids. Per the germline V gene, CDR1 is LNHDA and CDR2 is SQIVND (reference sequence). V was cut by 7 bases and J by 4 bases, with 13 bases left in between. The CDR3 DNA reads TGTGCCAGTAATTTTGGGACGCGCTATGGCTACACCTTC. Translation: CASNFGTRYGYTF.

This chain connects TRBV28 to TRBJ2-3; a possible D gene is TRBD2 (5 bases). Germline V lookup: CDR1 MDHEN, CDR2 SYDVKM. Trimming took 7 bases from V and 1 from J, leaving 21 bases between them. This CDR3 spans 17 amino acids. CDR3 sequence (DNA): TGTGCCAGCATGCTAGCCGCGAACGTGGTTGGCACAGATACGCAGTATTTT. Translation: CASMLAANVVGTDTQYF.

The sample holds a few counts of this clone. The V gene is TRBV6-8, the J gene TRBJ2-1; possible D gene TRBD2, 5 bases. The V end lost 8 bases, the J end lost 4 bases, and 15 bases lay between the germline ends. This CDR3 spans 14 amino acids. Germline V gene data show CDR1 as MNHGY and CDR2 as SAAAGT. The chain's CDR3 is CASSGSAAYNEQFF. The CDR3 DNA reads TGTGCCAGCTCGGGTAGCGCAGCTTACAATGAGCAGTTCTTC.

This clone was seen a handful of times. This rearrangement joins TRBV29-1 to TRBJ2-7, with TRBD2 matching over 7 bases. CDR3 length equals 13 residues. Trimming at V came to 1 base and at J to 4 bases, leaving 4 bases not matched to a gene. Germline values: CDR1 SQVTM, CDR2 ANQGSEA. In DNA, the CDR3 is TGCAGCGTTGAAGGGACTAGGGCGTACGAGCAGTACTTC. It codes for CSVEGTRAYEQYF.

The chain combines TRBV11-3 with TRBJ2-3; 7 nucleotides align to TRBD2. From germline, CDR1 is SGHNT and CDR2 YENEEA. This CDR3 contains 15 residues. Germline trimming cut 5 bases from V and 8 bases from J; bases unmatched to any gene: 13. CDR3 loop: CASSGSGEGPLTQYF. The CDR3, as DNA: TGTGCCAGCAGCGGCTCGGGGGAGGGCCCTCTTACGCAGTATTTT.

This clone is medium-sized in the sample. V usage is TRBV11-1 and J usage is TRBJ2-5, with TRBD1 identical over 11 bases. J gave up 5 bases and V 4 bases, and 6 bases lay outside the gene matches. Germline V lookup: CDR1 SGHAT, CDR2 FQDESV (reference sequence). CDR3 size: 15 residues. The CDR3 loop is CASSYWTGGMETQYF. The CDR3 coding sequence is TGTGCCAGCAGCTACTGGACAGGGGGCATGGAGACCCAGTACTTC.